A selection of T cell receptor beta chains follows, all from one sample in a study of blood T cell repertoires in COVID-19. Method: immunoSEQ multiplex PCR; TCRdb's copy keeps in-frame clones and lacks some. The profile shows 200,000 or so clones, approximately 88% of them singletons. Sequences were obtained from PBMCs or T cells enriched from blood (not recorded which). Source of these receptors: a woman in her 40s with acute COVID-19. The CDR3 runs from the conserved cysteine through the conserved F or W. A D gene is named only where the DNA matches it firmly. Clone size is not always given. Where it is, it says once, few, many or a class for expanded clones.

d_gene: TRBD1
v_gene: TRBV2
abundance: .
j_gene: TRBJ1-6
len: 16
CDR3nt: TGTGCCAGCAGTTTGACAGGGGGCGGCTATAATTCACCCCTCCACTTT
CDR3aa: CASSLTGGGYNSPLHF

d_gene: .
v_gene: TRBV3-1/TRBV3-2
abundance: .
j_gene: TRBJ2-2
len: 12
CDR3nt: TGTGCCAGCTGCCGCGGTACCGGGGAGCTGTTTTTT
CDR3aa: CASCRGTGELFF

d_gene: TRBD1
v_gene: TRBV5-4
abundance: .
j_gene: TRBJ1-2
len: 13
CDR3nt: TGTGCCAGCAACATACAGGGGTTCTATGGCTACACCTTC
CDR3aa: CASNIQGFYGYTF

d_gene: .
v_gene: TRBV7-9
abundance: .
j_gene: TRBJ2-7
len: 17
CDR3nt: TGTGCCAGCAGCTTAGGTTTGGCGGCAGCCTCCGGCTACGAGCAGTACTTC
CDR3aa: CASSLGLAAASGYEQYF

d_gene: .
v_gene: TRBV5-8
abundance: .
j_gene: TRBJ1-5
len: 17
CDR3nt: TGTGCCAGCAGCCATCGTATGCGGGAAACCCTCCAACAGCCCCAGCATTTT
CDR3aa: CASSHRMRETLQQPQHF

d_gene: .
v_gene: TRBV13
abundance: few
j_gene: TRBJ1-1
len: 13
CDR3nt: TGTGCCAGCAGCTGGGCGGGAAACACTGAAGCTTTCTTT
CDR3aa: CASSWAGNTEAFF

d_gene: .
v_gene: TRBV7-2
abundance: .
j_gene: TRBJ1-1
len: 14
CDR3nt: TGTGCCAGCAGCGCGGGGGCGTGGGGAACTGAAGCTTTCTTT
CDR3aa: CASSAGAWGTEAFF

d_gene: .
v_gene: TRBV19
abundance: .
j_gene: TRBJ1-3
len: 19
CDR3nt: TGTGCCAGTAGTCCAAAAGGGCAGGACAGAATTGCCTCTGGAAACACCATATATTTT
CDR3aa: CASSPKGQDRIASGNTIYF

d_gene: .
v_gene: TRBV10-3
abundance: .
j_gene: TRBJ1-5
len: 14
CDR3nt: TGTGCCATCAGACACGAAGATCTCGGGCAGCCCCAGCATTTT
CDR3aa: CAIRHEDLGQPQHF

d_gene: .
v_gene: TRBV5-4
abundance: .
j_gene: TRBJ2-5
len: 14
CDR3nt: TGTGCCAGCAGCTTGGAGGCCGGGAAAGAGACCCAGTACTTC
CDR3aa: CASSLEAGKETQYF

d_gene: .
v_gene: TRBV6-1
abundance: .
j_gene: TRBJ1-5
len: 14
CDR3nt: TGTGCCAGCAGTGAATACAGGGAAGGTCAGCCCCAGCATTTT
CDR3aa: CASSEYREGQPQHF

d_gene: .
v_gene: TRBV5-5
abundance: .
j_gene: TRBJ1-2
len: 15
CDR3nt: TGTGCCAGCAGCTTGGATCCGCAGGCCCTCTATGGCTACACCTTC
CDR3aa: CASSLDPQALYGYTF

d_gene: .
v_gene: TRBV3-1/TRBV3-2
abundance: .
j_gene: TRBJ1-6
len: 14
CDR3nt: TGTGCCAGCAGCCACCATACTGATAATTCACCCCTCCACTTT
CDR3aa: CASSHHTDNSPLHF

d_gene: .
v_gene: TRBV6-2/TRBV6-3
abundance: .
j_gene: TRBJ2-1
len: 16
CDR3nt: TGTGCCAGCAGTCAGATTACAGGGGAGGTACGGAATGAGCAGTTCTTC
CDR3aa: CASSQITGEVRNEQFF

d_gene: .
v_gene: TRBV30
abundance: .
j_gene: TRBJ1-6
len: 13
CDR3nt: TGTGCCTGGTGCGTCCCAGGGAATTCACCCCTCCACTTT
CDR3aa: CAWCVPGNSPLHF

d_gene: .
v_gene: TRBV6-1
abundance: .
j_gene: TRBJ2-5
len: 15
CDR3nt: TGTGCCAGCAGTGAAGCGGGGGCAGGAAAAGAGACCCAGTACTTC
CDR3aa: CASSEAGAGKETQYF

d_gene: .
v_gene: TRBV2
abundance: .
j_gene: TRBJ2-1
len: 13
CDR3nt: TGTGCCAGCAGTGAAGCGCTTCGGGGTGAGCAGTTCTTC
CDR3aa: CASSEALRGEQFF

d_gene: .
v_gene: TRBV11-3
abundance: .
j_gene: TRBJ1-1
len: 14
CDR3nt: TGTGCCAGCAGCTTAACAGCTTTGAACACTGAAGCTTTCTTT
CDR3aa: CASSLTALNTEAFF

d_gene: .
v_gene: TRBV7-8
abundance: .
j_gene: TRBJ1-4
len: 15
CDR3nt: TGTGCCAGCAGCGACCACAGGGCGCCAGGGGAAAAACTGTTTTTT
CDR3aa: CASSDHRAPGEKLFF

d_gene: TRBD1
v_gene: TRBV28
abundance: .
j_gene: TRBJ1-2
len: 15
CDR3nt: TGTGCCAGCAGTTCCGGGACAGGGTTTTTCTATGGCTACACCTTC
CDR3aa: CASSSGTGFFYGYTF

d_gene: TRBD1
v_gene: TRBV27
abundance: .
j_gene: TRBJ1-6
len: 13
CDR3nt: TGTGCCAGCAGTTCAGGGGGCGGTTCACCCCTCCACTTT
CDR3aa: CASSSGGGSPLHF